Here is one T cell receptor (beta chain) with its context. The target antigen is unknown. The data were produced by immunoSEQ multiplex PCR, yet TCRdb's version contains in-frame clones alone and is incomplete. The data show 2,500,000 or so clones, approximately 90% seen once. This entry belongs to a study of shared clonotypes between healthy human individuals. Study-wide context: CD8 memory received one plate per donor, CD8 naive two, CD4 memory three and CD4 naive three. Findings of the study overall: Four donors had about 5% of their naive CD4 clonotypes in common.

Trimming pared 0 bases from V and 3 bases from J, leaving 20 bases between. This CDR3 contains 18 residues. Germline V CDR1 and CDR2: LGHNA, YNFKEQ. The V call is TRBV4-2, the J call TRBJ1-1; D is possibly TRBD1 (6 bases). Specimen: naive CD4+ T cells from PBMCs. Stated subset: CD45RA+ positively selected. The origin of this receptor is a young man in good health. Some clones in this sample may be carry-over from other donors' samples. The CDR3 DNA is TGTGCCAGCAGCCAAGATGGCCCAGGGAGGGGGTCCGACACTGAAGCTTTCTTT. Translating gives CASSQDGPGRGSDTEAFF.